Each of the 28 T cell receptor beta chains below was sequenced from the same sample in a study of identical twins. Each CDR3 protein gets one entry after TCRdb re-called the 5' RACE reads with MiXCR. The sample consists of roughly 1,500,000 distinct CDR3 sequences, less than 40% of them appearing once. The source material was cord blood. Receptors originate from a newborn girl in good health.

This chain connects TRBV20-1 to TRBJ1-5, with D possibly matching TRBD1 (6 bases). Germline values: CDR1 DFQATT, CDR2 SNEGSKA (reference sequence). The CDR3 is made up of 17 amino acids. V was trimmed by 3 bases and J by 2 bases, leaving 20 bases between them. For the CDR3, the DNA is TGCAGTGCTAGTTATCCCCCCTGGACAGTGGGCAATCAGCCCCAGCATTTT. Its protein is CSASYPPWTVGNQPQHF.

The J gene is TRBJ2-7, the V gene TRBV29-1; possible D gene TRBD1, 6 bases. Trimming shortened V by 4 bases and J by 4 bases, and 20 bases separated the two germline ends. This CDR3 has 15 amino acids. Germline-derived CDR1 and CDR2 are SQVTM and ANQGSEA. The CDR3 region has the DNA TGCAGCGTTGGGTCGGGACACCTAGGTCCATACGAGCAGTACTTC. Its protein product is CSVGSGHLGPYEQYF.

This clonotype has only a few counts. The chain is built from TRBV29-1 and TRBJ2-2; D is possibly TRBD1 or TRBD2 (5 bases each). Germline V gene sequence: CDR1 SQVTM, CDR2 ANQGSEA. V was shortened by 2 bases and J by 2 bases, with 6 bases between the two germline ends. There are 13 residues in the CDR3. The CDR3 DNA reads as TGCAGCGTTGAAAGGGACAACACCGGGGAGCTGTTTTTT. Translated, it gives CSVERDNTGELFF.

The chain is built from TRBV5-1 and TRBJ1-5; TRBD1 aligns across 7 bases. V lost 3 bases to trimming and J lost 5 bases; unmatched junction nucleotides: 5. Germline loops: CDR1 SGHRS, CDR2 YFSETQ. The CDR3 is 14 amino acids. The CDR3 nucleotides are TGCGCCAGCAGCTCAGGGACAGCCTATCAGCCCCAGCATTTT. Residues: CASSSGTAYQPQHF.

The chain links TRBV5-1 to TRBJ2-7; 7 positions match TRBD2. CDR1 is SGHRS, CDR2 YFSETQ, per germline. With 3 bases clipped from V and 1 base from J, the junction kept 7 bases outside the gene matches. The length of the CDR3 is 15 residues. CDR3 bases: TGCGCCAGCAGCTCGGCGGGGACTACGTCCTACGAGCAGTACTTC. Encoded protein: CASSSAGTTSYEQYF.

This clonotype has ten or more counts. The rearrangement links TRBV27 to TRBJ2-7; perhaps TRBD1 as D (6 bases). V was shortened by 2 bases and J by 2 bases, with 10 bases between the two germline ends. This CDR3 region has 14 residues. In germline, CDR1 is MNHEY, CDR2 SMNVEV (reference sequence). The CDR3 reads CASSLKAGAYEQYF. The CDR3 region has the DNA TGTGCCAGCAGTTTAAAAGCAGGGGCCTACGAGCAGTACTTC.

This clonotype was observed a handful of times. The V and J genes are TRBV6-2 or TRBV6-3 and TRBJ2-5; D could derive from TRBD1 or TRBD2 (5 bases each). The length of the CDR3 is 13 residues. CDR1 and CDR2 (germline): MNHEY, SVGEGT. V gave up 0 bases and J gave up 4 bases, with 6 bases separating them. In DNA, the CDR3 is TGTGCCAGCAGTTACTCTGGGACAGAGACCCAGTACTTC. It translates to CASSYSGTETQYF.

The rearrangement uses TRBV3-1 and TRBJ2-2, with 12 nucleotides matching TRBD2. The CDR3 runs 17 residues. The junction had 3 bases not matched to a gene; V was cut back by 4 bases and J by 0 bases. Germline V CDR1 and CDR2: LGHDT, YNNKEL (reference sequence). Written as DNA, the CDR3 is TGTGCCAGCAGCCCGACTAGCGGGGGCGCGAACACCGGGGAGCTGTTTTTT. Residues: CASSPTSGGANTGELFF.

V is TRBV3-1 and J is TRBJ1-2, with a tentative D call TRBD1 (5 bases). Germline CDR1 reads LGHDT; CDR2 reads YNNKEL (reference sequence). The CDR3 length is 11 residues. V was pared by 11 bases and J by 4 bases, with 11 bases between. The CDR3 coding sequence is TGTGCCGCAGGGAACCCCTATGGCTACACCTTC. This codes for CAAGNPYGYTF.

This chain connects TRBV20-1 to TRBJ2-1; 12 bases map to TRBD2. With 6 bases clipped from V and 6 bases from J, the junction kept 9 bases outside the gene matches. Germline values: CDR1 DFQATT, CDR2 SNEGSKA (reference sequence). This CDR3 spans 15 amino acids. This chain's CDR3 is CSANQGLAGFNEQFF. Here the CDR3 DNA reads TGCAGTGCAAACCAGGGACTAGCGGGTTTCAATGAGCAGTTCTTC.

This rearrangement joins TRBV7-9 to TRBJ2-2, with D perhaps matching TRBD2 (5 bases). The CDR3 sequence is 17 residues long. V lost 1 base and J lost 0, with 12 bases in between. Germline V gene lookup returns CDR1 SEHNR and CDR2 FQNEAQ (reference sequence). CDR3 region: CASSLGGGLANTGELFF. In nucleotides, the CDR3 is TGTGCCAGCAGCTTAGGCGGCGGGCTCGCGAACACCGGGGAGCTGTTTTTT. Supplemented by reference TRBV7-9 and TRBJ2-2, the full variable domain reads DTGVSQNPRHKITKRGQNVTFRCDPISEHNRLYWYRQTLGQGPEFLTYFQNEAQLEKSRLLSDRFSAERPKGSFSTLEIQRTEQGDSAMYLCASSLGGGLANTGELFFGEGSRLTVL.

This rearrangement joins TRBV6-5 to TRBJ1-1, with TRBD1 matching over 8 bases. The V segment lost 2 bases and the J segment 0 bases; nucleotides outside the gene matches: 11. Germline V gene data show CDR1 as MNHEY and CDR2 as SVGAGI. The CDR3 length is 18 residues. CDR3 region: CASSYTGDRYDMNTEAFF. Written as DNA, the CDR3 is TGTGCCAGCAGTTACACCGGGGACAGGTACGACATGAACACTGAAGCTTTCTTT.

The CDR3 region has the DNA TGTGCCACCAGTCCACAGGGTTTAGCCGGGGAGCTGTTTTTT. This sequence encodes CATSPQGLAGELFF. The chain combines TRBV15 with TRBJ2-2; D possibly corresponds to TRBD1 (6 bases). Trimming removed 6 bases at V and 6 bases at J, with 14 bases between. The length of the CDR3 is 14 residues. Germline V lookup: CDR1 LNHNV, CDR2 YYDKDF (reference sequence).

This clonotype was recorded many times. The CDR3 sequence is CSVDSLSETQYF. The CDR3 nucleotides read TGCAGCGTTGACAGTCTAAGCGAGACCCAGTACTTC. V usage is TRBV29-1 and J usage is TRBJ2-5, with D uncertain. V was clipped by 3 bases and J by 5 bases, with 10 bases between them. Germline CDR1 reads SQVTM; CDR2 reads ANQGSEA. This CDR3 has 12 amino acids.

This clonotype was counted a few times. The chain joins TRBV3-1 to TRBJ2-1, with TRBD2 matching 12 bases. The CDR3 extends over 17 amino acids. Losses at the gene ends were 1 base for V and 6 bases for J; bases not matched to a gene: 7. Per germline, CDR1 LGHDT and CDR2 YNNKEL (reference sequence). The CDR3 DNA is TGTGCCAGCAGCCAAGTCCCGCGACTAGCGGGAGTCAATGAGCAGTTCTTC. Translated: CASSQVPRLAGVNEQFF.

In its sample, this clonotype was seen a few times. The rearrangement uses TRBV7-2 and TRBJ1-3, with D hard to call. Trimming removed 7 bases at V and 3 bases at J, with 13 bases between. The CDR3 spans 14 residues. The V gene's germline CDR1 is SGHTA and CDR2 FQGNSA. This CDR3 is CASTAQLGGNTIYF. The CDR3 DNA reads as TGTGCCAGCACGGCCCAACTAGGTGGAAACACCATATATTTT.

This chain uses TRBV28 with TRBJ1-2; maybe TRBD1 (6 bases). Trimming pared 7 bases from V and 4 bases from J, leaving 13 bases between. This CDR3 region has 13 residues. CDR1 MDHEN and CDR2 SYDVKM come from the germline V gene. The CDR3 sequence is CASNREGGYGYTF. The CDR3 nucleotides are TGTGCCAGCAACCGTGAAGGGGGCTATGGCTACACCTTC.

Only a few counts were recorded for this clonotype. The chain carries TRBV12-1 and TRBJ1-5; the table names TRBD1, a call not compared with the DNA. TRBV12-1 corresponds to a pseudogene. CDR3 size: 14 residues. The CDR3 DNA reads TGTGCCAGCAGCTTTTCAGAGGGGAATCAGCCCCAGCATTTT. This gives the protein CASSFSEGNQPQHF.

This clonotype was seen more than once but under ten times. The chain uses TRBV18 and TRBJ1-2; 8 nucleotides match TRBD1. Per the germline V gene, CDR1 is KGHSH and CDR2 is LQKENI. The CDR3 totals 14 residues. With V trimmed by 6 bases and J by 4 bases, 7 bases remained unmatched. The CDR3 sequence: CASSLGQEIYGYTF. Here the CDR3 DNA reads TGTGCCAGCTCCCTGGGACAGGAAATCTATGGCTACACCTTC.

This clonotype turned up a few times. The rearrangement uses TRBV5-6 and TRBJ1-2; 8 bases are shared with TRBD1. The length of the CDR3 is 13 residues. In germline, CDR1 is SGHDT, CDR2 YYEEEE. Unmatched junction bases numbered 7, after V lost 5 bases and J lost 7 bases. The CDR3 coding sequence is TGTGCCAGCAGGGGACAGGCGCGAATTGGCTACACCTTC. As protein: CASRGQARIGYTF.

V and J are TRBV4-1 and TRBJ2-1; perhaps TRBD1 as D (6 bases). The CDR3 is 16 amino acids. Germline V gives CDR1 MGHRA, CDR2 YSYEKL. V dropped 4 bases and J dropped 1 base, with 14 bases sitting between them. The CDR3 sequence: CASSLTDRLSYNEQFF. The CDR3 DNA sequence: TGCGCCAGCAGCCTTACCGACAGGTTATCCTACAATGAGCAGTTCTTC.

The chain recombines TRBV6-1 with TRBJ2-3; the match to TRBD2 covers 8 bases. The CDR3 consists of 13 residues. Trimming took 7 bases from V and 2 from J; bases not matched to a gene: 2. Per the germline V gene, CDR1 is MNHNS and CDR2 is SASEGT. In nucleotides, the CDR3 is TGTGCCAGCACAGCGGGAGTCACAGATACGCAGTATTTT. Protein: CASTAGVTDTQYF.

This chain connects TRBV20-1 to TRBJ2-7, with D uncertain. V dropped 2 bases and J dropped 3 bases, with 11 bases sitting between them. The CDR3 has 13 amino acids. Germline values: CDR1 DFQATT, CDR2 SNEGSKA (reference sequence). The CDR3 sequence: CSARRAYVYEQYF. Written as DNA, the CDR3 is TGCAGTGCTAGACGAGCGTATGTCTACGAGCAGTACTTC.

There are many counts of this clonotype. The chain uses TRBV20-1 and TRBJ1-4, with 8 bases that match TRBD1. CDR1 and CDR2 from the germline V gene are DFQATT and SNEGSKA (reference sequence). The CDR3 is 12 residues long. V was clipped by 3 bases and J by 8 bases; unmatched bases: 2. In DNA, the CDR3 is TGCAGTGCTAGCAGGGGGCGCGAAAAACTGTTTTTT. It yields the protein CSASRGREKLFF.

The chain recombines TRBV5-1 with TRBJ2-7, with D perhaps matching TRBD2 (5 bases). The V gene lost 5 bases and the J gene lost 7 bases, with 25 bases spanning the gap. The length of the CDR3 is 16 residues. Germline values: CDR1 SGHRS, CDR2 YFSETQ. The CDR3 is CASSRKRGLHYNEQYF. The CDR3 region has the DNA TGCGCCAGCAGTCGAAAGCGCGGGCTTCACTACAATGAGCAGTACTTC.

The V call is TRBV20-1, the J call TRBJ2-3; no clear D gene. Per the germline V gene, CDR1 is DFQATT and CDR2 is SNEGSKA (reference sequence). The CDR3 is 14 amino acids. V was cut by 0 bases and J by 1 base, with 8 bases left in between. The CDR3 sequence is CSARDKFGTDTQYF. CDR3 sequence (DNA): TGCAGTGCTAGAGATAAGTTCGGCACAGATACGCAGTATTTT.

J is TRBJ2-5 and V is TRBV4-1, with 9 bases aligning to TRBD2. The V and J ends lost 6 bases and 11 bases, in that order; junction bases with no gene match: 19. Looked up from germline, CDR1 is MGHRA and CDR2 is YSYEKL. The CDR3 covers 16 residues. Here the CDR3 DNA reads TGCGCCAGCAGGCAGATTCTGGGACTAGCTCCGAATGAGCAGTACTTC. Translating gives CASRQILGLAPNEQYF.

The genes are TRBV20-1 and TRBJ2-1; 12 positions agree with TRBD2. The CDR3 consists of 17 residues. V was pared by 6 bases and J by 4 bases, with 13 bases of the junction left unmatched. From germline, CDR1 is DFQATT and CDR2 SNEGSKA (reference sequence). CDR3 loop: CSAYTSGRIPIYNEQFF. For the CDR3, the DNA is TGCAGTGCGTACACTAGCGGGAGGATTCCAATTTACAATGAGCAGTTCTTC.